This T cell receptor beta chain comes out of a study of T cell responses to AZD1222 COVID-19 vaccine. General study points: Sampling that yielded the repertoires occurred only after the peak T cell response. Distributed over spike, vaccine-associated CD4 TCRs predominated at 160-218 and 743-854. Seropositive status at baseline applied to only a handful of AZD1222 recipients.

Profiled with immunoSEQ multiplex PCR; TCRdb holds only in-frame clones, not every one. The repertoire has some 120,000 clones, more than 75% of them found once; the top ten carry approximately 9.3%. On this clone itself: What it binds is unknown.

Trimming took 3 bases from V and 5 from J, leaving 6 bases between them. CDR3 length equals 12 residues. The germline V gene has CDR1 LGHNA and CDR2 YSLEER. The rearrangement links TRBV4-3 to TRBJ2-3; D is ambiguous. This TCR was sampled from an adult in good health. This specimen was peripheral blood, taken on day 0 of AZD1222 vaccination. The CDR3 here is CASSQEVDTQYF. CDR3 bases: TGCGCCAGCAGCCAGGAAGTAGATACGCAGTATTTT.